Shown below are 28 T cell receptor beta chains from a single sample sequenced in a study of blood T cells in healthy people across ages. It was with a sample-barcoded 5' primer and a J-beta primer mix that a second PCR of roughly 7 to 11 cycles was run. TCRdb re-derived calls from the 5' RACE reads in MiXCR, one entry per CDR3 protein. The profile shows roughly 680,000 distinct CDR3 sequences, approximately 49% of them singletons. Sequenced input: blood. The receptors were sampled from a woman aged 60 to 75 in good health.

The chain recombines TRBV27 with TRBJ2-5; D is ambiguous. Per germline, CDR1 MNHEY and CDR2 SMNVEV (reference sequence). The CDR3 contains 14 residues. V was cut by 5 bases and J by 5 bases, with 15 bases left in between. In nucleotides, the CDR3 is TGTGCCAGCAGTCCTCTTGCCCCAAGGGAGACCCAGTACTTC. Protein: CASSPLAPRETQYF.

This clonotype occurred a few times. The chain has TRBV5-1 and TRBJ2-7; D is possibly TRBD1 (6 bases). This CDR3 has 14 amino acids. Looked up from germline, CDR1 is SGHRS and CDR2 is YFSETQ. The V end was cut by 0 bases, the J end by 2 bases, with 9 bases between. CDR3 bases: TGCGCCAGCAGCTTGGACAGGGAAACCTACGAGCAGTACTTC. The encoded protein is CASSLDRETYEQYF.

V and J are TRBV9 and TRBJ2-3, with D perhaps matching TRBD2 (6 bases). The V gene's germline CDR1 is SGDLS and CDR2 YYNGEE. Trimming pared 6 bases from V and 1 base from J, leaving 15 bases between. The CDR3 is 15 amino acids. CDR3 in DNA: TGTGCCAGCACTGGTACGTCTAGCGGCACAGATACGCAGTATTTT. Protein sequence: CASTGTSSGTDTQYF.

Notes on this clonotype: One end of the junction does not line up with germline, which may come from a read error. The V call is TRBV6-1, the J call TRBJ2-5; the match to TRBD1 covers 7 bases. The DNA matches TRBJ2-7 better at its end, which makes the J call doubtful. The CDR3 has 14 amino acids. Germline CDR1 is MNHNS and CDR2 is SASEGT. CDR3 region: CAGSGWDSLGEQYF. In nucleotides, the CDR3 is TGTGCCGGCAGTGGATGGGACAGCCTTGGCGAGCAGTACTTC.

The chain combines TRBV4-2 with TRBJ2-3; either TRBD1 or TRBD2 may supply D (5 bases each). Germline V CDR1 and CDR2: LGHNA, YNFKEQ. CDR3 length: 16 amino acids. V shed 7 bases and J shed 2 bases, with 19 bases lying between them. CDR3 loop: CASTSGIRGTTDTQYF. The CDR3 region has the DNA TGTGCCAGCACCTCCGGCATAAGAGGGACCACAGATACGCAGTATTTT.

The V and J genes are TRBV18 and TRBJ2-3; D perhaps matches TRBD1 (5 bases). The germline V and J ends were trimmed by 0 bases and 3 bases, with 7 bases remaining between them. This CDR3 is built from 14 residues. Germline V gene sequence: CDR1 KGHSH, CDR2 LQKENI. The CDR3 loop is CASSPPWTTDTQYF. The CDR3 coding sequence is TGTGCCAGCTCACCACCATGGACAACAGATACGCAGTATTTT.

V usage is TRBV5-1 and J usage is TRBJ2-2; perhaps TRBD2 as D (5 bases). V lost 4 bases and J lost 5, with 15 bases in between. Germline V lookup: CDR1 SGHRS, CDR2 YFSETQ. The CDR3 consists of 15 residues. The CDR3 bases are TGCGCCAGCAGCCGACTGGACTCCCGAACCGGGGAGCTGTTTTTT. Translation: CASSRLDSRTGELFF.

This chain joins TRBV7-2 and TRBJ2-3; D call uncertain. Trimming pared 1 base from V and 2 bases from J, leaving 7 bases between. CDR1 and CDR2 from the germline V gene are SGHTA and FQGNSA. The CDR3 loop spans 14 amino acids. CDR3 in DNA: TGTGCCAGCAGCTTAGGTGCGGACACAGATACGCAGTATTTT. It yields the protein CASSLGADTDTQYF.

The CDR3 here is CASSQERLAGGVRETQYF. Here the CDR3 DNA reads TGTGCCAGCAGCCAAGAACGACTAGCGGGAGGAGTTCGGGAGACCCAGTACTTC. The V call is TRBV14, the J call TRBJ2-5, with TRBD2 matching over 13 bases. The germline gives CDR1 SGHDN, CDR2 FVKESK. V trimming: 0 bases; J trimming: 5 bases; junction bases outside the gene matches: 9. The CDR3 sequence is 18 residues long.

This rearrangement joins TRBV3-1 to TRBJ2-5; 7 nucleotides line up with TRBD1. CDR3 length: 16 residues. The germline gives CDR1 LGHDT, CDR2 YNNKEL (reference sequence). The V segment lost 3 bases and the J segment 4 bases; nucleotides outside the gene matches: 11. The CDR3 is CASSHRAGGDRETQYF. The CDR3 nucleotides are TGTGCCAGCAGCCACCGTGCAGGGGGTGATAGAGAGACCCAGTACTTC.

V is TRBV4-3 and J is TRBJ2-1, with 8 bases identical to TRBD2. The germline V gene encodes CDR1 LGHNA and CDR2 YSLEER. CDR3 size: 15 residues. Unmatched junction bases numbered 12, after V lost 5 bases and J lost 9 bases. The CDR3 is CASSSWSGSLGEQFF. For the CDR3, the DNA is TGCGCCAGCAGCTCGTGGAGCGGGAGTCTAGGTGAGCAGTTCTTC.

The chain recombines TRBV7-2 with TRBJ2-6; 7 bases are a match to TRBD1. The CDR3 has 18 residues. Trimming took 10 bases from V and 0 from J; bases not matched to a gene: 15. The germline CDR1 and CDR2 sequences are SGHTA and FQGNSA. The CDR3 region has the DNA TGTGCCATCTCGAGAATAGGGGGCAGTCTCTCTGGGGCCAACGTCCTGACTTTC. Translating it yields CAISRIGGSLSGANVLTF.

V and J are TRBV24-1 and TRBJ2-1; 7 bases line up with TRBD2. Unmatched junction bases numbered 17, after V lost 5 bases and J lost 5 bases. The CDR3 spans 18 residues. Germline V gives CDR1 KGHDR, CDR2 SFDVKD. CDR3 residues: CATSVSRRLAGGNNEQFF. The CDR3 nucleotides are TGTGCCACCAGTGTAAGTCGGCGACTAGCCGGAGGAAACAATGAGCAGTTCTTC.

The CDR3 sequence is CASSPMTGNYGYTF. The CDR3 coding sequence is TGCGCCAGCAGCCCCATGACAGGGAACTATGGCTACACCTTC. The chain carries TRBV4-1 and TRBJ1-2; TRBD1 matches 7 bases. The CDR3 spans 14 residues. Unmatched junction bases numbered 4, after V lost 4 bases and J lost 2 bases. CDR1 and CDR2 from the germline V gene are MGHRA and YSYEKL.

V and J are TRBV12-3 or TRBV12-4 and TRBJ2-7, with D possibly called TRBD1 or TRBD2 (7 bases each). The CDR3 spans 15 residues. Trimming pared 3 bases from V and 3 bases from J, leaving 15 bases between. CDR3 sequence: CASSFRGGLNYEQYF. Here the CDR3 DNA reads TGTGCCAGCAGTTTCAGGGGGGGACTGAACTACGAGCAGTACTTC.

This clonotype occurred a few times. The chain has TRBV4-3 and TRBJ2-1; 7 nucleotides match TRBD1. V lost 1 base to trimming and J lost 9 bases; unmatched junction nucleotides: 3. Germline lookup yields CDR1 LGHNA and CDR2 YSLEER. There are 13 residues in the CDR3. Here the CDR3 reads CASSQVSGGEQFF. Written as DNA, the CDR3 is TGCGCCAGCAGCCAAGTTTCAGGGGGTGAGCAGTTCTTC.

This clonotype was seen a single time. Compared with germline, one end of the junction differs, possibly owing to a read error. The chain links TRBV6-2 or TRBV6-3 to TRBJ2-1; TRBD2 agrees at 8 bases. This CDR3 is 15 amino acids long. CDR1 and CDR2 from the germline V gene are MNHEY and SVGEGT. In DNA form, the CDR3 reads TGTGCCGGCAGTCATAGCGGGACCGGGGGCGGCGAGCAGTTCTTC. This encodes CAGSHSGTGGGEQFF.

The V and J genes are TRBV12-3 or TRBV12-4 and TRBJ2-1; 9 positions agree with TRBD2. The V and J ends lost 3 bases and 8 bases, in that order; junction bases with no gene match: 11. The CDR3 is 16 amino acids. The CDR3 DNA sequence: TGTGCCAGCAGTTTGAAGGCGGGAGGGGGGAGCTATGAGCAGTTCTTC. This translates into CASSLKAGGGSYEQFF.

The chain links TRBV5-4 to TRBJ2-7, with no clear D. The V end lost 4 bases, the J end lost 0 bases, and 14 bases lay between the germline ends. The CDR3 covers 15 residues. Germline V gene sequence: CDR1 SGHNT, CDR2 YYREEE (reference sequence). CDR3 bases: TGTGCCAGCAGCCTACAGCTTGCATCCTCCTACGAGCAGTACTTC. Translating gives CASSLQLASSYEQYF.

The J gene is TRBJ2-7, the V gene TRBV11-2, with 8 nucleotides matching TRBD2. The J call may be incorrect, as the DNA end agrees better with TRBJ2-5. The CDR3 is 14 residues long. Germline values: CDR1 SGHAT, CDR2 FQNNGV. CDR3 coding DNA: TGTGCCAGCAGGGTAGCGGGATCGGCAGAGACCCAGTACTTC. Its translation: CASRVAGSAETQYF.

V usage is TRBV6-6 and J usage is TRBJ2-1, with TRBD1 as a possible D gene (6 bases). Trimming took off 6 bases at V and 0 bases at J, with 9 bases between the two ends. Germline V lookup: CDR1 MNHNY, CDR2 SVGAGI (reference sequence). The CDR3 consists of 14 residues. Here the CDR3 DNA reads TGTGCCAGCAGCATAGGGGGCTCCTACAATGAGCAGTTCTTC. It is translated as CASSIGGSYNEQFF.

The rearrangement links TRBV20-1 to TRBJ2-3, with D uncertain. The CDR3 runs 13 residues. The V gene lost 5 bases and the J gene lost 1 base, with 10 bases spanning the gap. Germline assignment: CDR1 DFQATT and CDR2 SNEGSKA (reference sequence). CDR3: CSAVVTGTDTQYF. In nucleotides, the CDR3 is TGCAGTGCTGTGGTGACGGGCACAGATACGCAGTATTTT.

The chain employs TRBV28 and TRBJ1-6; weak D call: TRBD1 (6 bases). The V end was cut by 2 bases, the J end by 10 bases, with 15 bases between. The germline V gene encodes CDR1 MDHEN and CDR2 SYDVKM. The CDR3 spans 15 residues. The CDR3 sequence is CASSLNRGGGSPLHF. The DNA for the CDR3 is TGTGCCAGCAGTTTAAATAGGGGAGGGGGGTCACCCCTCCACTTT.

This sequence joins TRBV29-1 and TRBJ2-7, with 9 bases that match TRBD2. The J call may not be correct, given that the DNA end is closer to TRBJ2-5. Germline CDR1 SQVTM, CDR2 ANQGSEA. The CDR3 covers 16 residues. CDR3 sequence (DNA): TGCAGCGTTGAAGGCTGGCTTAGCGGGAGTGTCGAGACCCAGTACTTC. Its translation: CSVEGWLSGSVETQYF.

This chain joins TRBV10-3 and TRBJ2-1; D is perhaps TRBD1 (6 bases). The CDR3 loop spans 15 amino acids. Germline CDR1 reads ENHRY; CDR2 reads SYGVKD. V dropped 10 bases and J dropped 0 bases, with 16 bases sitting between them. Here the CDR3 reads CANAGTSNSYNEQFF. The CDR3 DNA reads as TGTGCCAACGCCGGGACAAGTAACTCCTACAATGAGCAGTTCTTC.

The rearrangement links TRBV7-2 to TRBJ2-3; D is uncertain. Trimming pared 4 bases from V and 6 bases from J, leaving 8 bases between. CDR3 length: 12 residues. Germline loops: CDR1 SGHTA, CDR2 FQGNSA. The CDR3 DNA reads TGTGCCAGCAGCTCGTGGTTGGATACGCAGTATTTT. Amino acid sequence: CASSSWLDTQYF.

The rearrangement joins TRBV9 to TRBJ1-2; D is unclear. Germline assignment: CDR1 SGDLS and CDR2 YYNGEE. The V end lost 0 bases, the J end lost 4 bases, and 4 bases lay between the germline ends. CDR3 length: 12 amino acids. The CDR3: CASSVAGYGYTF. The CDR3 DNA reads TGTGCCAGCAGCGTAGCCGGCTATGGCTACACCTTC.

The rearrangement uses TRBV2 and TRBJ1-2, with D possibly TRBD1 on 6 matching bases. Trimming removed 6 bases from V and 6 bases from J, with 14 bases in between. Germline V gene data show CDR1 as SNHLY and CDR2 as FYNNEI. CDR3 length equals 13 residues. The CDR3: CASRTTGINGYTF. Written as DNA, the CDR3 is TGTGCCAGCAGGACGACAGGAATTAATGGCTACACCTTC.